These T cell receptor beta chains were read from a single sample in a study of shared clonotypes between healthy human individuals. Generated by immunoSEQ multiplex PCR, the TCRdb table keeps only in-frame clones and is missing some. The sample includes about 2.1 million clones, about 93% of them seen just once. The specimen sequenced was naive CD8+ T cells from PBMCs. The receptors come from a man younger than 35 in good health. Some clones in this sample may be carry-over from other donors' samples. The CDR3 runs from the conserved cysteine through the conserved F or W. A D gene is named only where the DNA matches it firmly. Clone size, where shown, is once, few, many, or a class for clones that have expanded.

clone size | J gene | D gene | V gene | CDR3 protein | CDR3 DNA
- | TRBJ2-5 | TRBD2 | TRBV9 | CASSASGSLETQYF | TGTGCCAGCAGCGCTAGCGGGAGTTTAGAGACCCAGTACTTC
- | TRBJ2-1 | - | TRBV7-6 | CASSSINAPGGPYNEQFF | TGTGCCAGCAGCTCGATCAATGCCCCCGGAGGGCCTTACAATGAGCAGTTCTTC
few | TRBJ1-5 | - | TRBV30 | CAWSPGVSNQPQHF | TGTGCCTGGAGCCCAGGGGTTAGCAATCAGCCCCAGCATTTT
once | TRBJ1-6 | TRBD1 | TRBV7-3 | CASTTGVYNSPLHF | TGTGCCAGTACGACAGGGGTCTATAATTCACCCCTCCACTTT
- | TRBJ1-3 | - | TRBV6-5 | CASSPGRSSGNTIYF | TGTGCCAGCAGTCCCGGACGAAGCTCTGGAAACACCATATATTTT
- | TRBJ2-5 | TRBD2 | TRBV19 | CASMSAGGPWETQYF | TGTGCCAGTATGTCGGCGGGAGGGCCTTGGGAGACCCAGTACTTC
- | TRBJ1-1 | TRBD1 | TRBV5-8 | CASSLAGTALGDTEAFF | TGTGCCAGCAGCTTGGCCGGGACAGCCTTAGGCGACACTGAAGCTTTCTTT
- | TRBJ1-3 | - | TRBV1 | CTSSHDTGITGNTIYF | TGCACCAGCAGCCATGATACAGGGATTACTGGAAACACCATATATTTT
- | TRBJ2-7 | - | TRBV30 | CAWSVRLRGYQTYEQYF | TGTGCCTGGAGTGTTCGGTTAAGGGGTTATCAGACCTACGAGCAGTACTTC
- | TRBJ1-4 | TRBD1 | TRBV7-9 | CASSLADRDGEKLFF | TGTGCCAGCAGCTTAGCAGACAGGGATGGTGAAAAACTGTTTTTT
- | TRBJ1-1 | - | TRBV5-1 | CASSLVILTHRATEAFF | TGCGCCAGCAGCTTGGTAATATTGACCCACAGGGCGACTGAAGCTTTCTTT